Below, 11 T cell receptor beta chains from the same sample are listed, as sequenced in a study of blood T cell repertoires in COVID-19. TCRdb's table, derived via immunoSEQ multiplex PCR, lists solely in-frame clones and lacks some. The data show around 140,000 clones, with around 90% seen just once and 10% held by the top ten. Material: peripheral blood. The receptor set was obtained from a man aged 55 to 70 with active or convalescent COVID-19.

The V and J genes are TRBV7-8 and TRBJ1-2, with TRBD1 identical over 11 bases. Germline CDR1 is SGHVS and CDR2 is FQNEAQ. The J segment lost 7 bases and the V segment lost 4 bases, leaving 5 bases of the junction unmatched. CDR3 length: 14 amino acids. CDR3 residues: CASSSRTGGLGYTF. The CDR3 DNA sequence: TGTGCCAGCAGCTCACGGACAGGGGGCCTTGGCTACACCTTC.

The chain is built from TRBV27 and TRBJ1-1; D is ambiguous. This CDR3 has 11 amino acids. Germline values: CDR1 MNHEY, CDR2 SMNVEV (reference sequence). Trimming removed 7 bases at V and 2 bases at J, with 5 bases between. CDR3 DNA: TGTGCCAGCAAAAGCAACACTGAAGCTTTCTTT. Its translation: CASKSNTEAFF.

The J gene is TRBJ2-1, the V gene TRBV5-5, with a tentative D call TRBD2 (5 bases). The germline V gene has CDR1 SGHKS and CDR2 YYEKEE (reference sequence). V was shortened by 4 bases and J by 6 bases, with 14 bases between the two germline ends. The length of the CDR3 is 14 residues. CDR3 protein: CASSPGVWVNEQFF. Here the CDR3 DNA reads TGTGCCAGCAGCCCCGGGGTTTGGGTCAATGAGCAGTTCTTC.

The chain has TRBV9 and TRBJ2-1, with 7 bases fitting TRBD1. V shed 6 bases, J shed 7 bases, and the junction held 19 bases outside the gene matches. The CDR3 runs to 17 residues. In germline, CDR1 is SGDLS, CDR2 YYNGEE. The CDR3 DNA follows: TGTGCCAGCACCCCCCGGCCCAGGCTACAGGGGATTAATGAGCAGTTCTTC. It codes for CASTPRPRLQGINEQFF. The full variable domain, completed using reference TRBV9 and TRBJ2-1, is DSGVTQTPKHLITATGQRVTLRCSPRSGDLSVYWYQQSLDQGLQFLIQYYNGEERAKGNILERFSAQQFPDLHSELNLSSLELGDSALYFCASTPRPRLQGINEQFFGPGTRLTVL.

The CDR3 loop reads CASSPLAEGETQYF. The CDR3 bases are TGCGCCAGCAGCCCCCTAGCGGAGGGCGAGACCCAGTACTTC. V usage is TRBV4-1 and J usage is TRBJ2-5; the match to TRBD2 covers 7 bases. Germline V gives CDR1 MGHRA, CDR2 YSYEKL. This CDR3 region has 14 residues. Losses at the gene ends were 4 bases for V and 5 bases for J; bases not matched to a gene: 7.

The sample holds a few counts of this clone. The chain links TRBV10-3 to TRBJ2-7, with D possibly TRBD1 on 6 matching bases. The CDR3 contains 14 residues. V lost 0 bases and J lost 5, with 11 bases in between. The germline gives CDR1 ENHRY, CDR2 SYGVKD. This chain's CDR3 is CAISESNQGNEQYF. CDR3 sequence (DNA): TGTGCCATCAGTGAGTCGAATCAGGGGAACGAGCAGTACTTC.

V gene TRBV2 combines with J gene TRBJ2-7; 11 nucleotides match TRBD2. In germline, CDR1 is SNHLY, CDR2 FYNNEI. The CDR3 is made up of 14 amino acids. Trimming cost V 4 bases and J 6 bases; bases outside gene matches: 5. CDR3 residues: CASSGKLAGAEQYF. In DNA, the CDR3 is TGTGCCAGCAGTGGGAAACTAGCGGGAGCCGAGCAGTACTTC.

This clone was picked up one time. CDR3 in DNA: TGTGCCAGCAGCTTTGAGCGGCGCGACGAGCAGTACTTC. Translated, it gives CASSFERRDEQYF. V usage is TRBV5-8 and J usage is TRBJ2-7; D might be TRBD2 (5 bases). Trimming pared 2 bases from V and 5 bases from J, leaving 11 bases between. The CDR3 runs 13 residues. CDR1 is SGHTS, CDR2 YDEGEE, per germline.

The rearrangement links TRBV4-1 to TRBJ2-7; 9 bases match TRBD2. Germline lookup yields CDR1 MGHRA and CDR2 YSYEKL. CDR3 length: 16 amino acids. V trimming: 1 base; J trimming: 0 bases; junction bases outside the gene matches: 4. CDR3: CASSQVSAGGSYEQYF. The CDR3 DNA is TGCGCCAGCAGCCAAGTCTCAGCGGGAGGCTCCTACGAGCAGTACTTC.

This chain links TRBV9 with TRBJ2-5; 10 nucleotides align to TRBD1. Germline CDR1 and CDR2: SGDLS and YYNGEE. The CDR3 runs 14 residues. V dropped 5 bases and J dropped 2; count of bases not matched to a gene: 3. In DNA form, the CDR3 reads TGTGCCAGCAGTGGGACAGGGGCACAAGAGACCCAGTACTTC. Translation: CASSGTGAQETQYF.

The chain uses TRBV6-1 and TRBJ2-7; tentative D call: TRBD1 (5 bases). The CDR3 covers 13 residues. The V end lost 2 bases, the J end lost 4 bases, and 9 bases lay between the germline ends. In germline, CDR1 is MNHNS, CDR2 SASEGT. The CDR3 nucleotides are TGTGCCAGCAGTGAAATAGGGGCGTACGAGCAGTACTTC. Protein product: CASSEIGAYEQYF.